These 30 T cell receptor beta chains originate from one sample sequenced in a study of control samples from healthy donors and cancer patients. Libraries were prepared by immunoSEQ multiplex PCR; TCRdb keeps only in-frame clonotypes and omits some of them. The sample records 20,000 to 25,000 clones, around 85% being singletons. The sample comprised PBMCs. Receptor source: a man between 60 and 75 years old with head and neck cancer.

This chain connects TRBV27 to TRBJ2-1; D not resolved. The V end was cut by 2 bases, the J end by 4 bases, with 12 bases between. Germline-derived CDR1 and CDR2 are MNHEY and SMNVEV (reference sequence). The CDR3 length is 15 residues. This CDR3 reads CASSLPGGDYNEQFF. The CDR3 DNA is TGTGCCAGCAGTTTACCGGGCGGAGATTACAATGAGCAGTTCTTC.

V usage is TRBV21-1 and J usage is TRBJ1-5; the D call TRBD1 from the table was never checked on the DNA. TRBV21-1 is tagged as a pseudogene. CDR3 size: 17 residues. This CDR3 is CASSNVDREVINQPQHF. The DNA of the CDR3 is TGTGCCAGCAGCAATGTCGACAGGGAGGTCATTAATCAGCCCCAGCATTTT.

The chain's CDR3 is CASSFVGTGPYEQYF. CDR3 coding DNA: TGTGCCAGCAGTTTTGTAGGGACAGGACCTTATGAGCAGTACTTC. V and J are TRBV27 and TRBJ2-7; 8 positions match TRBD1. Unmatched junction bases numbered 11, after V lost 3 bases and J lost 7 bases. This CDR3 region has 15 residues. Germline V gene data show CDR1 as MNHEY and CDR2 as SMNVEV (reference sequence).

V is TRBV2 and J is TRBJ1-2, with D possibly being TRBD1 (6 bases). In germline, CDR1 is SNHLY, CDR2 FYNNEI. The CDR3 length is 14 residues. With 6 bases removed from V and 10 bases from J, the gap between germline ends came to 21 bases. The CDR3 DNA reads as TGTGCCAGCAGAGAAACAGGGAGTAAAGTTATCTACACCTTC. Translation: CASRETGSKVIYTF.

The chain recombines TRBV5-1 with TRBJ2-3, with unresolved D. The germline V gene encodes CDR1 SGHRS and CDR2 YFSETQ. V was shortened by 3 bases and J by 4 bases, with 12 bases between the two germline ends. There are 14 residues in the CDR3. The CDR3 loop reads CASSSGLSPDTQYF. The CDR3 nucleotides are TGCGCCAGCAGCTCTGGCCTCTCTCCAGATACGCAGTATTTT.

This clone has just one count. The chain links TRBV28 to TRBJ1-1; D is ambiguous. This CDR3 contains 12 residues. Germline lookup yields CDR1 MDHEN and CDR2 SYDVKM. Trimming took 3 bases from V and 11 from J, leaving 13 bases between them. CDR3 bases: TGTGCCAGCAGTTTTCGGCCAGGCGCGGCTTTCTTT. Residues: CASSFRPGAAFF.

The rearrangement links TRBV30 to TRBJ1-2; D uncertain. Trimming took 1 base from V and 5 from J, leaving 11 bases between them. The CDR3 length is 13 residues. Germline V gene lookup returns CDR1 GTSNPN and CDR2 SVGIG (reference sequence). The CDR3 spells CAWSGPERYGYTF. The DNA for the CDR3 is TGTGCCTGGAGTGGACCGGAAAGATATGGCTACACCTTC.

The gene calls are TRBV9 and TRBJ2-4, with D perhaps being TRBD1 or TRBD2 (5 bases each). The CDR3 runs to 14 residues. V shed 3 bases and J shed 8 bases, with 15 bases lying between them. Per germline, CDR1 SGDLS and CDR2 YYNGEE. CDR3 residues: CASSDPGRYDIQYF. CDR3 nucleotide sequence: TGTGCCAGCAGCGACCCAGGGAGATATGACATTCAGTACTTC.

In its sample, this clone was seen once. The V and J genes are TRBV7-2 and TRBJ2-1, with D hard to call. Germline assignment: CDR1 SGHTA and CDR2 FQGNSA. The V gene lost 0 bases and the J gene lost 3 bases, with 9 bases spanning the gap. The CDR3 is made up of 15 amino acids. This CDR3 reads CASSLAVNHYNEQFF. In nucleotides, the CDR3 is TGTGCCAGCAGCTTAGCGGTAAACCACTACAATGAGCAGTTCTTC. Together with reference TRBV7-2 and TRBJ2-1, the CDR3 gives the full variable domain: GAGVSQSPSNKVTEKGKDVELRCDPISGHTALYWYRQSLGQGLEFLIYFQGNSAPDKSGLPSDRFSAERTGGSVSTLTIQRTQQEDSAVYLCASSLAVNHYNEQFFGPGTRLTVL.

V gene TRBV9 combines with J gene TRBJ2-3, with 8 bases matching TRBD2. Germline V lookup: CDR1 SGDLS, CDR2 YYNGEE. Trimming at V came to 0 bases and at J to 0 bases, leaving 12 bases not matched to a gene. This CDR3 is built from 19 residues. The CDR3 DNA reads TGTGCCAGCAGCGTAGCCCCCTGGTCCTCTAGCGGGAGCACAGATACGCAGTATTTT. Translating it yields CASSVAPWSSSGSTDTQYF. Based on the CDR3 plus reference TRBV9 and TRBJ2-3, the full variable domain is DSGVTQTPKHLITATGQRVTLRCSPRSGDLSVYWYQQSLDQGLQFLIQYYNGEERAKGNILERFSAQQFPDLHSELNLSSLELGDSALYFCASSVAPWSSSGSTDTQYFGPGTRLTVL.

V is TRBV6-1 and J is TRBJ2-7, with 11 bases identical to TRBD1. Looked up from germline, CDR1 is MNHNS and CDR2 is SASEGT. The CDR3 covers 16 residues. V shed 0 bases, J shed 5 bases, and the junction held 6 bases outside the gene matches. The DNA for the CDR3 is TGTGCCAGCAGTGAAGCGGCGGGGGACAGGGGGGACGAGCAGTACTTC. Encoded protein: CASSEAAGDRGDEQYF.

J is TRBJ2-3 and V is TRBV9, with 8 bases aligning to TRBD2. Germline V gives CDR1 SGDLS, CDR2 YYNGEE. The V and J ends lost 0 bases and 6 bases, in that order; junction bases with no gene match: 6. There are 15 residues in the CDR3. The CDR3 here is CASSVAGGLGDTQYF. The CDR3 DNA follows: TGTGCCAGCAGCGTAGCGGGAGGGCTGGGGGATACGCAGTATTTT.

This clone appeared once. The V call is TRBV6-1, the J call TRBJ1-1; TRBD1 is a possible D gene (5 bases). Between the trimmed V and J ends, which lost 0 bases and 9 bases, there was a span of 11 bases. The CDR3 sequence is 13 residues long. Germline CDR1 is MNHNS and CDR2 is SASEGT. The CDR3 reads CASSEAAGWKAFF. In nucleotides, the CDR3 is TGTGCCAGCAGTGAAGCGGCAGGGTGGAAAGCTTTCTTT.

The chain carries TRBV28 and TRBJ1-5; 9 positions match TRBD1. The CDR3 covers 18 residues. Germline CDR1 reads MDHEN; CDR2 reads SYDVKM. Trimming removed 1 base from V and 1 base from J; junction bases left unmatched: 8. The CDR3 region has the DNA TGTGCCAGCAGTTTATTCGGTGGGGGGACAGGGAGCAATCAGCCCCAGCATTTT. Its translation is CASSLFGGGTGSNQPQHF. Combining the CDR3 with reference TRBV28 and TRBJ1-5 gives the whole variable domain DVKVTQSSRYLVKRTGEKVFLECVQDMDHENMFWYRQDPGLGLRLIYFSYDVKMKEKGDIPEGYSVSREKKERFSLILESASTNQTSMYLCASSLFGGGTGSNQPQHFGDGTRLSIL.

This clone has a single count. The CDR3 sequence is CASRLFLLGLAKNIQYF. The DNA for the CDR3 is TGCGCCAGCCGTTTGTTCCTTCTGGGCCTAGCCAAAAACATTCAGTACTTC. V and J are TRBV23-1 and TRBJ2-4; no reliable D call. TRBV23-1 is noted as an ORF with a role that remains uncertain. V dropped 8 bases and J dropped 0 bases, with 20 bases sitting between them. CDR3 length: 17 amino acids.

This sequence joins TRBV10-1 and TRBJ2-1; possible D gene TRBD2, 7 bases. Trimming took 2 bases from V and 7 from J, leaving 15 bases between them. Germline loops: CDR1 WNHNN, CDR2 SYGVQD (reference sequence). This CDR3 spans 15 amino acids. The CDR3 sequence: CASSERGASVNEQFF. CDR3 DNA sequence: TGCGCCAGCAGTGAGCGGGGGGCGAGCGTGAATGAGCAGTTCTTC.

This chain joins TRBV6-5 and TRBJ1-2; TRBD1 is a possible D gene (6 bases). V was trimmed by 6 bases and J by 8 bases, leaving 16 bases between them. Germline-derived CDR1 and CDR2 are MNHEY and SVGAGI. The CDR3 totals 13 residues. CDR3 nucleotides: TGTGCCAGCAGCCAGGGGACCCCTAGGGGCTACACCTTC. Protein product: CASSQGTPRGYTF.

The genes are TRBV11-2 and TRBJ2-1; the D is unclear. The ends were cut back, 3 bases at V and 4 bases at J, with 7 bases in the middle. The length of the CDR3 is 13 residues. Germline CDR1 SGHAT, CDR2 FQNNGV. DNA for the CDR3: TGTGCCAGCAGCTTGGCAGCGTACAATGAGCAGTTCTTC. Translation gives CASSLAAYNEQFF.

This clone was detected once. V is TRBV2 and J is TRBJ2-7, with TRBD2 matching over 7 bases. Germline-derived CDR1 and CDR2 are SNHLY and FYNNEI. The CDR3 runs 15 residues. J lost 2 bases, V lost 7 bases, and 11 bases had no gene match. The CDR3 protein is CASKFTAGSPYEQYF. CDR3 in DNA: TGTGCCAGCAAATTTACAGCGGGGTCCCCCTACGAGCAGTACTTC.

This clone turned up a few times. The gene calls are TRBV3-1 (or the pseudogene TRBV3-2) and TRBJ2-1, with D unresolved. Between the trimmed V and J ends, which lost 1 base and 3 bases, there was a span of 7 bases. Germline values: CDR1 LGHDT, CDR2 YNNKEL (reference sequence). The CDR3 totals 14 residues. CDR3 protein: CASSQARDYNEQFF. CDR3 nucleotide sequence: TGTGCCAGCAGCCAAGCACGCGACTACAATGAGCAGTTCTTC.

The genes are TRBV12-3 or TRBV12-4 and TRBJ2-5; D not certain. Trimming shortened V by 5 bases and J by 9 bases, and 10 bases separated the two germline ends. The CDR3 runs to 11 residues. CDR3 loop: CASSTDNAQYF. Written as DNA, the CDR3 is TGTGCCAGCAGTACCGACAACGCCCAGTACTTC.

The CDR3 region is CASSSGGWGNTIYF. In nucleotides, the CDR3 is TGTGCCAGCAGCTCGGGAGGATGGGGAAACACCATATATTTT. The V call is TRBV5-6, the J call TRBJ1-3, with no clear D. Germline values: CDR1 SGHDT, CDR2 YYEEEE. The length of the CDR3 is 14 residues. V was clipped by 3 bases and J by 4 bases, with 11 bases between them.

The J gene is TRBJ2-5, the V gene TRBV9; a possible D gene is TRBD1 (6 bases). Germline values: CDR1 SGDLS, CDR2 YYNGEE. V shed 4 bases and J shed 4 bases, with 17 bases lying between them. The CDR3 is made up of 15 amino acids. For the CDR3, the DNA is TGTGCCAGCAGCCCCCGGACAGCGAACGGAGAGACCCAGTACTTC. This gives the protein CASSPRTANGETQYF.

The rearrangement joins TRBV5-6 to TRBJ2-7; weak D call: TRBD1 (6 bases). Germline V gene data show CDR1 as SGHDT and CDR2 as YYEEEE. This CDR3 is 13 amino acids long. Trimming left V 5 bases short and J 6 bases short, with 15 bases between. CDR3 nucleotides: TGTGCCAGCAGTAGGACAGTGGGGCTCGAGCAGTACTTC. Its translation: CASSRTVGLEQYF.

The rearrangement joins TRBV19 to TRBJ2-7; 13 bases map to TRBD2. This CDR3 region has 20 residues. Germline CDR1 and CDR2: LNHDA and SQIVND (reference sequence). V shed 1 base and J 5 bases; nucleotides not matched to a gene: 17. The CDR3 loop is CASSIGTSGRSGGRKNEQYV. CDR3 bases: TGTGCCAGTAGTATAGGGACTAGCGGGAGATCAGGGGGGAGAAAAAACGAGCAGTACGTC.

This sequence joins TRBV18 and TRBJ1-1, with D possibly matching TRBD1 (5 bases). CDR1 and CDR2 from the germline V gene are KGHSH and LQKENI. V was pared by 2 bases and J by 3 bases, with 7 bases between. This CDR3 region has 13 residues. The CDR3 region has the DNA TGTGCCAGCTCACCAAGCAGGGACACTGAAGCTTTCTTT. Translated: CASSPSRDTEAFF.

CDR3 in DNA: TGCGCCAGCAGCCAAGAAGGGACAGGGGGGGGAGCGGGATTGGATACGCAGTATTTT. Translation: CASSQEGTGGGAGLDTQYF. The chain couples TRBV4-1 to TRBJ2-3; 11 bases map to TRBD1. CDR1 is MGHRA and CDR2 is YSYEKL in the germline V gene. The CDR3 has 19 residues. The J segment lost 6 bases and the V segment lost 0 bases, leaving 14 bases of the junction unmatched.

In this sample, this clone turned up once. The rearrangement joins TRBV7-2 to TRBJ1-2; D is unresolved. The CDR3 extends over 15 amino acids. CDR1 is SGHTA, CDR2 FQGNSA, per germline. V dropped 5 bases and J dropped 0 bases, with 13 bases sitting between them. In DNA, the CDR3 is TGTGCCAGCAGCCAGACGTTCCCTACTAACTATGGCTACACCTTC. This gives the protein CASSQTFPTNYGYTF.

This clone was seen only once. V usage is TRBV9 and J usage is TRBJ2-1; 9 positions agree with TRBD1. Per germline, CDR1 SGDLS and CDR2 YYNGEE. The J segment lost 9 bases and the V segment lost 2 bases, leaving 6 bases of the junction unmatched. The CDR3 length is 14 residues. The CDR3 nucleotides are TGTGCCAGCAGCGTTGGACAGGGGAACACTGAGCAGTTCTTC. It codes for CASSVGQGNTEQFF.

This sequence joins TRBV7-9 and TRBJ1-2; D possibly corresponds to TRBD1 (5 bases). CDR3 size: 14 residues. Between the trimmed V and J ends, which lost 7 bases and 0 bases, there was a span of 12 bases. Germline V gene data show CDR1 as SEHNR and CDR2 as FQNEAQ (reference sequence). The chain's CDR3 is CASNRDGANYGYTF. DNA for the CDR3: TGTGCCAGCAACCGGGACGGTGCTAACTATGGCTACACCTTC.